This T cell receptor (beta chain) was identified in a study of cytomegalovirus exposure and HLA in healthy donors. Overall study context: HLA-typed donors contributed 65 million to 95 million unique TCRs, which were held in an early data release. Study results and caveats: Sequencing depth roughly uniform across donors was assumed in presence/absence analyses. Within an earlier analysis, most TCR beta V segments proved productive either about 90% or about 30% of the time. A link between a missense DCLRE1C variant and TCR beta V- and J-gene trimming emerged from a later analysis.

This CDR3 region has 20 residues. CDR1 and CDR2 from the germline V gene are SGHRS and YFSETQ. V shed 2 bases and J 0 bases; nucleotides not matched to a gene: 14. The PCR employed 60 Vbeta primers together with 13 Jbeta primers. Profiling relied on immunoSEQ multiplex PCR, and the TCRdb table lists in-frame clones only, not all of them. This table holds 130,000 or so clones, over 70% found once. Worth noting for this clone: What it binds is unknown.

The sequence was obtained from a young woman in good health and CMV-seronegative. The rearrangement joins TRBV5-1 to TRBJ2-5, with 12 bases identical to TRBD2. The source material was PBMCs. The CDR3 spells CASSLRAKTSGSWNQETQYF. The CDR3 nucleotides are TGCGCCAGCAGCTTAAGAGCTAAGACTAGCGGGAGTTGGAACCAAGAGACCCAGTACTTC.